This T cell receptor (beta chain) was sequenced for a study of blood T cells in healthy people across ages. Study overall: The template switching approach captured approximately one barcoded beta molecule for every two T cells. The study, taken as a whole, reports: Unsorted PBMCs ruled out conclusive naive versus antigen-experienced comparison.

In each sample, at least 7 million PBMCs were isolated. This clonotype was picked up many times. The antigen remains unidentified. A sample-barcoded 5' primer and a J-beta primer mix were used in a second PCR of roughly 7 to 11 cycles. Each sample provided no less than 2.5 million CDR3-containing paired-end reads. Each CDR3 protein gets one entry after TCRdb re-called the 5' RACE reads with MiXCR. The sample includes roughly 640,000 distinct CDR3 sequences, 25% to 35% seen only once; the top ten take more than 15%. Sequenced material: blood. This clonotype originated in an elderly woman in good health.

This chain's CDR3 is CALRAAGDTQYF. The CDR3 DNA reads TGTGCCTTACGGGCAGCTGGAGATACGCAGTATTTT. The V and J genes are TRBV10-3 and TRBJ2-3; D is undetermined. V gave up 11 bases and J gave up 5 bases, with 14 bases separating them. The CDR3 covers 12 residues. Germline assignment: CDR1 ENHRY and CDR2 SYGVKD.